The 30 T cell receptor beta chains reported below all come from one sample, sequenced in a study of blood T cell repertoires in COVID-19. Libraries were prepared by immunoSEQ multiplex PCR; TCRdb keeps only in-frame clonotypes and omits some of them. The sample carries fewer than 110,000 clones, approximately 92% recorded once. Specimen: peripheral blood. These receptors were collected from a man aged 50 to 60 with active COVID-19.

The chain carries TRBV28 and TRBJ1-1; the match to TRBD1 covers 7 bases. Trimming took 6 bases from V and 3 from J; bases not matched to a gene: 10. This CDR3 region has 15 residues. CDR1 is MDHEN, CDR2 SYDVKM, per germline. CDR3 loop: CASRGRQGWDTEAFF. For the CDR3, the DNA is TGTGCCAGCAGGGGGCGACAGGGATGGGACACTGAAGCTTTCTTT. The full variable domain, rest sourced from reference TRBV28 and TRBJ1-1, is DVKVTQSSRYLVKRTGEKVFLECVQDMDHENMFWYRQDPGLGLRLIYFSYDVKMKEKGDIPEGYSVSREKKERFSLILESASTNQTSMYLCASRGRQGWDTEAFFGQGTRLTVV.

The chain uses TRBV9 and TRBJ1-4, with D possibly being TRBD1 (6 bases). The CDR3 sequence is 15 residues long. V was trimmed by 0 bases and J by 6 bases, leaving 12 bases between them. Germline assignment: CDR1 SGDLS and CDR2 YYNGEE. CDR3 protein: CASSVEGRGHEKLFF. The CDR3 DNA reads TGTGCCAGCAGCGTAGAGGGCAGGGGCCATGAAAAACTGTTTTTT.

The V and J genes are TRBV28 and TRBJ1-5; no firm D call. V was trimmed by 5 bases and J by 0 bases, leaving 11 bases between them. Germline V CDR1 and CDR2: MDHEN, SYDVKM. The CDR3 runs to 15 residues. CDR3 protein: CASSITAYSNQPQHF. DNA for the CDR3: TGTGCCAGCAGTATCACAGCTTATAGCAATCAGCCCCAGCATTTT.

V gene TRBV28 combines with J gene TRBJ1-1, with unresolved D. Germline V CDR1 and CDR2: MDHEN, SYDVKM. The CDR3 spans 14 residues. Trimming removed 2 bases at V and 6 bases at J, with 13 bases between. The CDR3 spells CASSLNGGRPEAFF. CDR3 coding DNA: TGTGCCAGCAGTTTAAACGGAGGGCGCCCTGAAGCTTTCTTT.

The chain couples TRBV10-3 to TRBJ2-7; 11 nucleotides line up with TRBD1. V shed 6 bases and J 5 bases; nucleotides not matched to a gene: 6. CDR3 size: 14 residues. Germline V lookup: CDR1 ENHRY, CDR2 SYGVKD. The CDR3 sequence: CAIRPGQGGDEQYF. For the CDR3, the DNA is TGTGCCATCAGGCCGGGACAGGGGGGAGACGAGCAGTACTTC.

V and J are TRBV28 and TRBJ2-2, with 8 bases fitting TRBD2. The ends lost 6 bases at V and 2 bases at J; junction bases unmatched: 2. This CDR3 is 14 amino acids long. CDR1 MDHEN and CDR2 SYDVKM come from the germline V gene. The CDR3 loop reads CASSRGGNTGELFF. The CDR3 nucleotides are TGTGCCAGCAGCCGGGGGGGAAACACCGGGGAGCTGTTTTTT.

The chain couples TRBV19 to TRBJ1-5, with D perhaps TRBD1 (5 bases). Trimming cost V 0 bases and J 6 bases, with 15 bases left between them. The length of the CDR3 is 16 residues. CDR1 is LNHDA and CDR2 is SQIVND in the germline V gene (reference sequence). CDR3: CASSIDRRGTVQPQHF. The CDR3, as DNA: TGTGCCAGTAGTATAGATCGGAGGGGTACGGTTCAGCCCCAGCATTTT. The entire variable domain, with the rest obtained from reference TRBV19 and TRBJ1-5, is as follows: DGGITQSPKYLFRKEGQNVTLSCEQNLNHDAMYWYRQDPGQGLRLIYYSQIVNDFQKGDIAEGYSVSREKKESFPLTVTSAQKNPTAFYLCASSIDRRGTVQPQHFGDGTRLSIL.

The chain is built from TRBV28 and TRBJ2-1, with unresolved D. The CDR3 has 12 residues. Per the germline V gene, CDR1 is MDHEN and CDR2 is SYDVKM. V gave up 4 bases and J gave up 7 bases, with 8 bases separating them. As DNA, the CDR3 is TGTGCCAGCAGTTCATACAGAAATGAGCAGTTCTTC. Translating gives CASSSYRNEQFF.

In nucleotides, the CDR3 is TGTGCCACCAGTGGGTCGACTACCTCCTACGAGCAGTACTTC. Translation: CATSGSTTSYEQYF. The chain recombines TRBV24-1 with TRBJ2-7, with D perhaps TRBD2 (5 bases). This CDR3 region has 14 residues. Germline CDR1 and CDR2: KGHDR and SFDVKD. Trimming removed 5 bases at V and 0 bases at J, with 10 bases between.

This sequence joins TRBV28 and TRBJ2-3, with TRBD1 as a possible D gene (5 bases). The CDR3 runs 18 residues. Germline CDR1 is MDHEN and CDR2 is SYDVKM. The germline V and J ends were trimmed by 2 bases and 2 bases, with 20 bases remaining between them. The CDR3 spells CASSLITGQRRVTDTQYF. In DNA form, the CDR3 reads TGTGCCAGCAGTTTAATTACCGGACAACGAAGAGTCACAGATACGCAGTATTTT.

The gene calls are TRBV9 and TRBJ2-3; D might be TRBD2 (5 bases). Germline CDR1 and CDR2: SGDLS and YYNGEE. The CDR3 consists of 13 residues. Trimming stripped 7 bases from V and 2 bases from J, with 11 bases between. CDR3 protein: CASGGSLTDTQYF. Written as DNA, the CDR3 is TGTGCCAGCGGAGGCTCTCTCACAGATACGCAGTATTTT.

This chain uses TRBV15 with TRBJ2-1, with 8 bases aligning to TRBD1. CDR1 and CDR2 from the germline V gene are LNHNV and YYDKDF (reference sequence). The CDR3 is 17 amino acids. V was clipped by 5 bases and J by 12 bases; unmatched bases: 21. CDR3 loop: CATSRRVGTSTGVGQFF. For the CDR3, the DNA is TGTGCCACCAGCCGCCGCGTTGGAACTTCGACAGGGGTGGGGCAGTTCTTC.

The J gene is TRBJ2-7, the V gene TRBV6-5, with 9 bases identical to TRBD2. With 10 bases clipped from V and 2 bases from J, the junction kept 6 bases outside the gene matches. This CDR3 contains 13 residues. CDR1 and CDR2 (germline): MNHEY, SVGAGI. This chain's CDR3 is CAISRLAAYEQYF. In DNA form, the CDR3 reads TGTGCCATCTCTAGACTAGCGGCCTACGAGCAGTACTTC.

This clone appeared once. V gene TRBV21-1 combines with J gene TRBJ1-6. TRBV21-1 is labeled a pseudogene. The CDR3 loop spans 15 amino acids. CDR3 sequence: CASSISGPINSPLHF. CDR3 coding DNA: TGTGCCAGCAGCATAAGCGGACCGATTAATTCACCCCTCCACTTT.

The chain links TRBV28 to TRBJ1-2, with D tentatively TRBD1 (6 bases). The germline V gene has CDR1 MDHEN and CDR2 SYDVKM. The V gene lost 5 bases and the J gene lost 6 bases, with 16 bases spanning the gap. The CDR3 is 14 amino acids. In nucleotides, the CDR3 is TGTGCCAGCAGTCCGAATAGGGGGGGAGATGGCTACACCTTC. It encodes CASSPNRGGDGYTF.

The V gene is TRBV9, the J gene TRBJ2-7; D might be TRBD2 (6 bases). The CDR3 spans 15 residues. Germline lookup yields CDR1 SGDLS and CDR2 YYNGEE. V was shortened by 3 bases and J by 1 base, with 14 bases between the two germline ends. This CDR3 reads CASSAGDGLSYEQYF. CDR3 sequence (DNA): TGTGCCAGCAGCGCGGGGGATGGGCTATCCTACGAGCAGTACTTC. Full variable domain (missing parts from reference TRBV9 and TRBJ2-7): DSGVTQTPKHLITATGQRVTLRCSPRSGDLSVYWYQQSLDQGLQFLIQYYNGEERAKGNILERFSAQQFPDLHSELNLSSLELGDSALYFCASSAGDGLSYEQYFGPGTRLTVT.

This rearrangement joins TRBV2 to TRBJ2-1, with D perhaps matching TRBD1 (6 bases). The CDR3 runs to 11 residues. Germline CDR1 reads SNHLY; CDR2 reads FYNNEI. V dropped 7 bases and J dropped 10 bases, with 11 bases sitting between them. CDR3 coding DNA: TGTGCCAGCAAACTAGGACAGGAGCAGTTCTTC. This sequence encodes CASKLGQEQFF.

The chain uses TRBV21-1 and TRBJ2-2; TRBD2 is the table's D call and was not checked against the DNA. TRBV21-1 is labeled a pseudogene. The CDR3 is 17 residues long. The CDR3 loop reads CAGTDKSGRANTGELFF. In DNA form, the CDR3 reads TGTGCCGGCACCGACAAATCCGGGAGGGCCAACACCGGGGAGCTGTTTTTT.

Written as DNA, the CDR3 is TGTGCCAGCAGTTTCGCTGACAGGGGAGGGGATGGCTACACCTTC. Protein sequence: CASSFADRGGDGYTF. V usage is TRBV6-5 and J usage is TRBJ1-2; 8 bases map to TRBD1. V lost 4 bases and J lost 6; bases outside the gene matches: 10. The CDR3 is made up of 15 amino acids. In germline, CDR1 is MNHEY, CDR2 SVGAGI.

The chain is built from TRBV18 and TRBJ1-5; 7 nucleotides match TRBD1. Germline V gives CDR1 KGHSH, CDR2 LQKENI. The ends lost 8 bases at V and 1 base at J; junction bases unmatched: 2. This CDR3 region has 13 residues. The chain's CDR3 is CASGQESNQPQHF. CDR3 DNA sequence: TGTGCCAGCGGACAGGAGAGCAATCAGCCCCAGCATTTT.

The CDR3 sequence: CAWKPLAGATGELFF. The CDR3, as DNA: TGTGCCTGGAAGCCCCTAGCGGGAGCCACCGGGGAGCTGTTTTTT. This rearrangement joins TRBV30 to TRBJ2-2, with 10 bases identical to TRBD2. This CDR3 comprises 15 residues. CDR1 is GTSNPN and CDR2 is SVGIG in the germline V gene (reference sequence). The junction had 6 bases not matched to a gene; V was cut back by 4 bases and J by 4 bases.

The CDR3 here is CASSQSTSNQPQHF. CDR3 DNA: TGTGCCAGCAGCCAGTCGACATCCAATCAGCCCCAGCATTTT. This chain links TRBV3-1 (or the pseudogene TRBV3-2) with TRBJ1-5; no clear D gene. Germline lookup yields CDR1 LGHDT and CDR2 YNNKEL (reference sequence). The CDR3 is 14 amino acids. Between the trimmed V and J ends, which lost 3 bases and 3 bases, there was a span of 9 bases.

This chain links TRBV4-1 with TRBJ2-5; 11 nucleotides line up with TRBD1. Germline trimming cut 3 bases from V and 2 bases from J; bases unmatched to any gene: 5. The CDR3 has 16 amino acids. Germline V gene sequence: CDR1 MGHRA, CDR2 YSYEKL. This CDR3 reads CASSHVDRGPQETQYF. Here the CDR3 DNA reads TGCGCCAGCAGCCACGTGGACAGGGGGCCGCAAGAGACCCAGTACTTC.

The chain carries TRBV5-6 and TRBJ2-2; tentatively, D is TRBD2 (5 bases). Germline values: CDR1 SGHDT, CDR2 YYEEEE. The V end lost 1 base, the J end lost 3 bases, and 7 bases lay between the germline ends. The CDR3 totals 14 residues. The DNA of the CDR3 is TGTGCCAGCAGCTTGAGAGGGTACACCGGGGAGCTGTTTTTT. It translates to CASSLRGYTGELFF.

About this clone itself: One junction end disagrees with the germline gene, perhaps due to a read error. CDR3 DNA: TGTGCCAGCAGCGCAGCCGACAGGAGACTTTCGTTC. Amino acid sequence: CASSAADRRLSF. The V call is TRBV9, the J call TRBJ1-2, with TRBD1 as a possible D gene (6 bases). Germline CDR1 reads SGDLS; CDR2 reads YYNGEE. This CDR3 region has 12 residues. The full variable domain, its missing parts supplied by reference TRBV9 and TRBJ1-2, is DSGVTQTPKHLITATGQRVTLRCSPRSGDLSVYWYQQSLDQGLQFLIQYYNGEERAKGNILERFSAQQFPDLHSELNLSSLELGDSALYFCASSAADRRLSFGSGTRLTVV.

This chain joins TRBV2 and TRBJ1-1; D gene uncertain. With 8 bases removed from V and 1 base from J, the gap between germline ends came to 17 bases. Germline V gene lookup returns CDR1 SNHLY and CDR2 FYNNEI. This CDR3 is 15 amino acids long. The CDR3 loop reads CASSSEGGKNTEAFF. The CDR3 DNA sequence: TGTGCCAGCTCCTCAGAGGGCGGAAAGAACACTGAAGCTTTCTTT.

The V call is TRBV28, the J call TRBJ1-3; 8 positions match TRBD1. This CDR3 is built from 17 residues. After removal of 2 bases from V and 4 bases from J, the junction contained 10 bases not matched to a gene. Germline V gives CDR1 MDHEN, CDR2 SYDVKM. This CDR3 is CASSLTQGGARGNTIYF. The CDR3 coding sequence is TGTGCCAGCAGTTTAACACAGGGGGGCGCGAGGGGAAACACCATATATTTT. Full variable domain (outside the CDR3, taken from reference TRBV28 and TRBJ1-3): DVKVTQSSRYLVKRTGEKVFLECVQDMDHENMFWYRQDPGLGLRLIYFSYDVKMKEKGDIPEGYSVSREKKERFSLILESASTNQTSMYLCASSLTQGGARGNTIYFGEGSWLTVV.

The chain couples TRBV7-2 to TRBJ1-2, with D possibly TRBD1 on 6 matching bases. V gave up 5 bases and J gave up 4 bases, with 11 bases separating them. The CDR3 contains 13 residues. Germline V CDR1 and CDR2: SGHTA, FQGNSA. CDR3 nucleotide sequence: TGTGCCAGCAGCAGACGGGACACCTATGGCTACACCTTC. Its translation is CASSRRDTYGYTF.

This rearrangement joins TRBV9 to TRBJ1-5, with D uncertain. V was cut by 0 bases and J by 5 bases, with 6 bases left in between. CDR1 and CDR2 (germline): SGDLS, YYNGEE. The CDR3 totals 13 residues. The CDR3 DNA reads TGTGCCAGCAGCGTAGAAGAGGATCAGCCCCAGCATTTT. Protein: CASSVEEDQPQHF.

The CDR3 sequence: CASEGQTNYGYTF. The CDR3 region has the DNA TGTGCCAGTGAGGGACAGACTAACTATGGCTACACCTTC. The chain employs TRBV5-5 and TRBJ1-2; 7 bases are shared with TRBD1. CDR1 is SGHKS, CDR2 YYEKEE, per germline (reference sequence). V lost 8 bases, J lost 0 bases, and 4 bases stayed unmatched. The length of the CDR3 is 13 residues.